Listed below are T cell receptor beta chains from one sample, sequenced in a study of blood T cell repertoires in COVID-19. Clones were sequenced by immunoSEQ multiplex PCR, and TCRdb holds only the in-frame ones, with some missing. The table has about 230,000 clones, about nine tenths seen once. The sample consisted of PBMCs or T cells enriched from blood (not recorded which). The receptors were sampled from a woman between 50 and 59 years old in a cohort exposed to, infected with or recovered from COVID-19 (not recorded which). The CDR3 runs from the conserved cysteine through the conserved F or W. The D gene is left open where the match is weak. Expanded clones get a size class; other rows say once, few or many, or leave the size out.

CDR3 protein	CDR3 DNA	D gene	clone size	J gene	V gene
CASSPEGAGIPGRNTQYF	TGTGCCAGCAGCCCCGAAGGAGCCGGGATCCCCGGTAGGAATACGCAGTATTTT	-	-	TRBJ2-3	TRBV5-4
CASSWGRATNEKLFF	TGTGCCAGCAGTTGGGGCAGAGCAACTAATGAAAAACTGTTTTTT	-	-	TRBJ1-4	TRBV6-5
CSATTGGVYTF	TGCAGTGCGACTACAGGGGGTGTCTACACCTTC	TRBD1	-	TRBJ1-2	TRBV20-1
CASSFDGVTGNTIYF	TGCGCCAGCAGTTTTGACGGGGTCACTGGAAACACCATATATTTT	-	few	TRBJ1-3	TRBV5-1
CASSTGQAGETQYF	TGCGCCAGCAGCACGGGACAGGCTGGAGAGACCCAGTACTTC	TRBD1	-	TRBJ2-5	TRBV5-1
CASSLGRSTYEQYF	TGTGCCAGCAGTTTGGGGAGGTCCACCTACGAGCAGTACTTC	-	-	TRBJ2-7	TRBV6-5
CASSEAGRGTEAFF	TGTGCCAGCAGTGAAGCAGGGAGGGGAACTGAAGCTTTCTTT	-	few	TRBJ1-1	TRBV2
CASSSWTGHQPQHF	TGTGCCAGCAGTAGCTGGACAGGGCATCAGCCCCAGCATTTT	TRBD1	-	TRBJ1-5	TRBV6-5
CASSSTGGNYGYTF	TGCGCCAGCAGCTCGACAGGGGGCAACTATGGCTACACCTTC	TRBD1	-	TRBJ1-2	TRBV5-1
CASSPTGRNTIYF	TGTGCCAGCAGCCCGACAGGGCGGAACACCATATATTTT	TRBD1	-	TRBJ1-3	TRBV12-3/TRBV12-4
CATRGGLETQYF	TGTGCCACTAGGGGGGGTTTGGAGACCCAGTACTTC	-	-	TRBJ2-5	TRBV28
CASSYDRRLTEAFF	TGTGCCAGCAGTTACGACAGGCGATTAACTGAAGCTTTCTTT	-	-	TRBJ1-1	TRBV6-6
CSPGEVGYTF	TGCAGTCCCGGCGAGGTCGGCTACACCTTC	-	-	TRBJ1-2	TRBV20-1
CASTQILNWQGVDYGYTF	TGTGCCAGCACCCAAATACTTAATTGGCAGGGTGTCGACTATGGCTACACCTTC	-	-	TRBJ1-2	TRBV7-9
CASRNPGGGGNTIYF	TGTGCCAGCAGGAATCCAGGGGGCGGTGGAAACACCATATATTTT	TRBD1	-	TRBJ1-3	TRBV7-9
CASSQGDLPGSDTQYF	TGCGCCAGCAGCCAAGGGGATCTTCCAGGGTCGGATACGCAGTATTTT	-	-	TRBJ2-3	TRBV4-3
CASSPGTGGTRQPQHF	TGTGCCAGCAGCCCAGGGACAGGGGGTACGAGACAGCCCCAGCATTTT	TRBD1	-	TRBJ1-5	TRBV7-2
CASSLVGTPNEQFF	TGTGCCAGCAGCTTAGTTGGCACACCCAATGAGCAGTTCTTC	-	once	TRBJ2-1	TRBV7-2
CASRPDKSSYNSPLHF	TGTGCCAGCAGACCGGACAAGAGCTCCTATAATTCACCCCTCCACTTT	-	-	TRBJ1-6	TRBV2
CASSYQGVSYGYTF	TGTGCCAGCAGTTACCAGGGGGTGTCCTATGGCTACACCTTC	TRBD1	-	TRBJ1-2	TRBV6-5